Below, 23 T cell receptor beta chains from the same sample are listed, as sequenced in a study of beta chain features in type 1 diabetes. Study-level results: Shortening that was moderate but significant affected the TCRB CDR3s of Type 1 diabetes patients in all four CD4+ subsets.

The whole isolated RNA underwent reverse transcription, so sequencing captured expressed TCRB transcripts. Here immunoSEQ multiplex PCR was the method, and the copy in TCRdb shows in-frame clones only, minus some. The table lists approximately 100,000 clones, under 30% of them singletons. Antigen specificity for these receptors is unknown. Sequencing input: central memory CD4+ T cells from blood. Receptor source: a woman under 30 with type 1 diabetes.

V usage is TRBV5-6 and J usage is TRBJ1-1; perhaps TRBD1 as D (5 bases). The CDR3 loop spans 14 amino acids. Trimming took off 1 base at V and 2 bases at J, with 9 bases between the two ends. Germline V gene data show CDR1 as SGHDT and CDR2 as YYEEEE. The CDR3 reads CASSLLDTNTEAFF. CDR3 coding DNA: TGTGCCAGCAGCTTGCTGGACACCAACACTGAAGCTTTCTTT.

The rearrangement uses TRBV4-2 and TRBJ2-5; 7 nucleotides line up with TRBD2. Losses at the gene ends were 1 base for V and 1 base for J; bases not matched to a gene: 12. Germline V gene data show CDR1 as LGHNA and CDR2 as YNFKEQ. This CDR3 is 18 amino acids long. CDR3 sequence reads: CASSQGAEGGAPQETQYF. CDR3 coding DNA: TGTGCCAGCAGCCAAGGGGCCGAGGGAGGGGCGCCCCAAGAGACCCAGTACTTC.

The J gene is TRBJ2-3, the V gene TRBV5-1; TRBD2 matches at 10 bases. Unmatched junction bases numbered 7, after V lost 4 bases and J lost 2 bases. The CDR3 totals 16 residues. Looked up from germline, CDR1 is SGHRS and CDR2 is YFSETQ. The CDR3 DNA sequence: TGCGCCAGCAGCGAAGGGACTAGCGAAACCACAGATACGCAGTATTTT. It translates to CASSEGTSETTDTQYF. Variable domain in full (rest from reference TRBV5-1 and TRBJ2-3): KAGVTQTPRYLIKTRGQQVTLSCSPISGHRSVSWYQQTPGQGLQFLFEYFSETQRNKGNFPGRFSGRQFSNSRSEMNVSTLELGDSALYLCASSEGTSETTDTQYFGPGTRLTVL.

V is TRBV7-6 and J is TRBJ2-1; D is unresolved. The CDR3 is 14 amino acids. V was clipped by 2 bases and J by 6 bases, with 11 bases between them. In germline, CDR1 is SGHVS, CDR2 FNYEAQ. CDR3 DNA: TGTGCCAGCAGCTTAACCACCCTTAGCAATGAGCAGTTCTTC. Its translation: CASSLTTLSNEQFF.

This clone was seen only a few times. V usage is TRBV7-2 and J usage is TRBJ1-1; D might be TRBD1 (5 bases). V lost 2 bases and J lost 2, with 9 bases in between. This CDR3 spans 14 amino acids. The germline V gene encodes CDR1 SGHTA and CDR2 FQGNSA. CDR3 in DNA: TGTGCCAGCAGCTTATACGGGGGAAACACTGAAGCTTTCTTT. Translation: CASSLYGGNTEAFF.

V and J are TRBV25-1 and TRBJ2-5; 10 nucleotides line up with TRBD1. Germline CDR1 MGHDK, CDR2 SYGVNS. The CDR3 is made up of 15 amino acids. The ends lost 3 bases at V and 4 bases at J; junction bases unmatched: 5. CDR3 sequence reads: CASSDWTGGRETQYF. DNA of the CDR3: TGTGCCAGCAGTGACTGGACAGGGGGTAGAGAGACCCAGTACTTC.

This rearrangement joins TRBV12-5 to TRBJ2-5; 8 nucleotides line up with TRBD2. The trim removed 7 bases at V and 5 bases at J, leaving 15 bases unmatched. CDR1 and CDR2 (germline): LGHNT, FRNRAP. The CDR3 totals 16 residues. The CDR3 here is CASALGARGGGETQYF. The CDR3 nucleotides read TGTGCTAGTGCCCTCGGGGCTCGGGGGGGCGGTGAGACCCAGTACTTC.

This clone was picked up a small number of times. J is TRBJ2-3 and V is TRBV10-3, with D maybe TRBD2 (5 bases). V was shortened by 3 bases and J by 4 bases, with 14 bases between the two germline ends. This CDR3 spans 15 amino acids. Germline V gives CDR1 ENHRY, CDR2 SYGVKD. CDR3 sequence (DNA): TGTGCCATCAGTGATGACGCGGGCGGGCCAGATACGCAGTATTTT. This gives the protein CAISDDAGGPDTQYF.

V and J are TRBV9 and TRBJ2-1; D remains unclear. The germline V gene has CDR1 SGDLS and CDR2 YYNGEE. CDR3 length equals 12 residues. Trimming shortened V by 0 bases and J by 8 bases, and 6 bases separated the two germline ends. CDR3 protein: CASSVVGHEQFF. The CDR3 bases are TGTGCCAGCAGCGTAGTTGGGCATGAGCAGTTCTTC.

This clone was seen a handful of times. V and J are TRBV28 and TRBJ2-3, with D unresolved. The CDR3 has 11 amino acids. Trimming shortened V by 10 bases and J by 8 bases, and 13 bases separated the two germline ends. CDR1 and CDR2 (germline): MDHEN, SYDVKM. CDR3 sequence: CATYSPPTQYF. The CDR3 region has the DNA TGTGCCACCTATTCACCCCCTACGCAGTATTTT.

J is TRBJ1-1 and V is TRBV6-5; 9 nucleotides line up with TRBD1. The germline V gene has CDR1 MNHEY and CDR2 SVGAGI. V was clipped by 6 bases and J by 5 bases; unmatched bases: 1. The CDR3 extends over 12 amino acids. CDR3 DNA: TGTGCCAGCAGCGGACAGGGGACTGAAGCTTTCTTT. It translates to CASSGQGTEAFF.

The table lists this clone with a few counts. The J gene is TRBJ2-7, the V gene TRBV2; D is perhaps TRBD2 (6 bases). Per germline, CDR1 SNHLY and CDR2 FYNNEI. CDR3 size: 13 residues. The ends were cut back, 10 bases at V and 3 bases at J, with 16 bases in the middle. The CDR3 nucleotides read TGTGCCACCGGGAGCAGGGCTAACTACGAGCAGTACTTC. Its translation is CATGSRANYEQYF.

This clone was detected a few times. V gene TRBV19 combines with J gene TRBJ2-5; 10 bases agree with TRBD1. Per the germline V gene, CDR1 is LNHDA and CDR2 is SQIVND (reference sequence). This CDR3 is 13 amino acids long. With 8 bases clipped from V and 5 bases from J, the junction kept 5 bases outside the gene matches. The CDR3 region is CASRQGAKETQYF. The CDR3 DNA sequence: TGTGCCAGTCGACAGGGGGCTAAGGAGACCCAGTACTTC.

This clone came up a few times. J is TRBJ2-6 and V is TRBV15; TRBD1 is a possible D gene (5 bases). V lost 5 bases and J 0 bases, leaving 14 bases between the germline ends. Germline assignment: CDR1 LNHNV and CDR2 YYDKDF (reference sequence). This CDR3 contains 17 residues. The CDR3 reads CATSGSQALSGANVLTF. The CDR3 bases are TGTGCCACCAGCGGTTCACAGGCGCTCTCTGGGGCCAACGTCCTGACTTTC. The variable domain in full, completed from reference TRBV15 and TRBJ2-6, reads DAMVIQNPRYQVTQFGKPVTLSCSQTLNHNVMYWYQQKSSQAPKLLFHYYDKDFNNEADTPDNFQSRRPNTSFCFLDIRSPGLGDTAMYLCATSGSQALSGANVLTFGAGSRLTVL.

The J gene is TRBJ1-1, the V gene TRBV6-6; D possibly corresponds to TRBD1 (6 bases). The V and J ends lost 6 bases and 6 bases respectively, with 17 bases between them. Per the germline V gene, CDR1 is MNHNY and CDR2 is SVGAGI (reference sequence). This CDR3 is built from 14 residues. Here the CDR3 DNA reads TGTGCCAGCAGGTCGACAGGCCGATCGGCTGAAGCTTTCTTT. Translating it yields CASRSTGRSAEAFF.

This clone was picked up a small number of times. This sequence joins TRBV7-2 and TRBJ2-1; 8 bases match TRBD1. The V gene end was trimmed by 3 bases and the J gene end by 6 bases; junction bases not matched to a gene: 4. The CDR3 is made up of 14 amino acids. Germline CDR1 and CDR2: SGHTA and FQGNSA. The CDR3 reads CASSFTTGGNEQFF. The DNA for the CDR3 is TGTGCCAGCAGCTTTACCACAGGGGGCAATGAGCAGTTCTTC.

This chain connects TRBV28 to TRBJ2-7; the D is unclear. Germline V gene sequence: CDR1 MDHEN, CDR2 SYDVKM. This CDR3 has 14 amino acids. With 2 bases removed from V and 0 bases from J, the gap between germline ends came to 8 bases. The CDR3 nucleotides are TGTGCCAGCAGTTTAATACAGAGCTCCTACGAGCAGTACTTC. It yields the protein CASSLIQSSYEQYF.

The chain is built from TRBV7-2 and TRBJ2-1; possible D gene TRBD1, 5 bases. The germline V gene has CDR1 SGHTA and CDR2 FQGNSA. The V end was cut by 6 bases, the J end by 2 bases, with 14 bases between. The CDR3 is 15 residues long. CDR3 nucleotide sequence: TGTGCCAGCAGTAATAGGTTGACAGCCTACAATGAGCAGTTCTTC. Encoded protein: CASSNRLTAYNEQFF.

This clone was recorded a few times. The CDR3 protein is CASRGLAGIQETQYF. CDR3 bases: TGTGCCAGTAGGGGACTAGCGGGAATCCAAGAGACCCAGTACTTC. V is TRBV19 and J is TRBJ2-5, with 13 bases aligning to TRBD2. Trimming cost V 6 bases and J 1 base; bases outside gene matches: 2. Looked up from germline, CDR1 is LNHDA and CDR2 is SQIVND (reference sequence). This CDR3 comprises 15 residues.

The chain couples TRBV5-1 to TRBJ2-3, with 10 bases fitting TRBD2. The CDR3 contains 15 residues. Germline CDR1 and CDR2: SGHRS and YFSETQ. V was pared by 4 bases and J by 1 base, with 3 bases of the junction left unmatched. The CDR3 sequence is CASSATSGGTDTQYF. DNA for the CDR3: TGCGCCAGCAGCGCAACTAGCGGGGGCACAGATACGCAGTATTTT. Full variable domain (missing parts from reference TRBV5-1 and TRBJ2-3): KAGVTQTPRYLIKTRGQQVTLSCSPISGHRSVSWYQQTPGQGLQFLFEYFSETQRNKGNFPGRFSGRQFSNSRSEMNVSTLELGDSALYLCASSATSGGTDTQYFGPGTRLTVL.

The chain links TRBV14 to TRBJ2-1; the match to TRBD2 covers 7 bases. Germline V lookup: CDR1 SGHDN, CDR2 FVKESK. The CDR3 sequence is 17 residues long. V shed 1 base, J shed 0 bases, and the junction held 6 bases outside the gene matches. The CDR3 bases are TGTGCCAGCAGCCAAGGGCGGGCTAGCGGCTCCTACAATGAGCAGTTCTTC. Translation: CASSQGRASGSYNEQFF.

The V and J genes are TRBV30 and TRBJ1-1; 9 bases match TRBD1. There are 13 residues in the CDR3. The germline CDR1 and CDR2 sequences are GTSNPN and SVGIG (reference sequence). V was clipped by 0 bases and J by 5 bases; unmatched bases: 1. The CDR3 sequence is CAWSVTGGTEAFF. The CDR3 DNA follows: TGTGCCTGGAGTGTGACAGGGGGGACTGAAGCTTTCTTT. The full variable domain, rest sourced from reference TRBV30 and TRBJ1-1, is SQTIHQWPATLVQPVGSPLSLECTVEGTSNPNLYWYRQAAGRGLQLLFYSVGIGQISSEVPQNLSASRPQDRQFILSSKKLLLSDSGFYLCAWSVTGGTEAFFGQGTRLTVV.

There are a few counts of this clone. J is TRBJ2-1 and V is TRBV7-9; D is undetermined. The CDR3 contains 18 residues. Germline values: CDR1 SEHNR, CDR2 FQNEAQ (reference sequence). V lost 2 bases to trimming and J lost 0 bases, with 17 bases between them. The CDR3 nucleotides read TGTGCCAGCAGCTTACCACAGAAAGGCCAGAGCTCCTACAATGAGCAGTTCTTC. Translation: CASSLPQKGQSSYNEQFF.